A single sample is the source of the 17 T cell receptor beta chains below, sequenced in a study of vaccination effects on CD4 cells after COVID-19. For these receptors, no antigen is known. Antigen-specific CD4+ T cell clonotypes were called by their expansion after viral peptide-pool culture in ViraFEST. Following culture for ten to eleven days, CD4+ T cells were isolated. Previously uninfected by SARS-CoV-2, the vaccine recipients also showed negative nucleocapsid antibodies. TCRdb keeps only in-frame clones here, not all; method: immunoSEQ multiplex PCR. This sample has about 68,000 clones, with under 90% found just once. This specimen consisted of CD4+ T cells from PBMCs cultured with SARS-CoV-2 spike peptides, obtained before COVID-19 vaccination. The receptors derive from a human donor who received a COVID-19 vaccine.

V usage is TRBV5-4 and J usage is TRBJ2-3; the match to TRBD1 covers 9 bases. In germline, CDR1 is SGHNT, CDR2 YYREEE (reference sequence). The CDR3 has 16 amino acids. V lost 6 bases, J lost 8 bases, and 16 bases stayed unmatched. The CDR3 coding sequence is TGTGCCAGCACCCTCGGACAGGGGAAAGGAACGGTTACGCAGTATTTT. Translating gives CASTLGQGKGTVTQYF.

This clone has more than one count but fewer than ten. The conserved phenylalanine or tryptophan normally closing the CDR3 is absent here, so this likely arose from a read error. The limits of the CDR3 on the DNA are not certain, so only TCRdb's listed CDR3 is given. CDR3 region: CASHWPAAGVR. The chain recombines TRBV5-4 with TRBJ1-4. The CDR3 spans 11 residues, counting both ends. CDR1 SGHNT and CDR2 YYREEE come from the germline V gene (reference sequence).

This chain joins TRBV2 and TRBJ2-7; 7 nucleotides agree with TRBD1. Germline-derived CDR1 and CDR2 are SNHLY and FYNNEI. This CDR3 is 14 amino acids long. V shed 5 bases, J shed 1 base, and the junction held 5 bases outside the gene matches. DNA for the CDR3: TGTGCCAGCAGTAAGGACAGGTCTTCCTACGAGCAGTACGTC. Its translation is CASSKDRSSYEQYV.

Comments on this clone: This CDR3 is also generated by other DNA sequences in the sample. The rearrangement links TRBV19 to TRBJ1-5, with D tentatively TRBD1 (5 bases). The ends were cut back, 4 bases at V and 2 bases at J, with 9 bases in the middle. The V gene's germline CDR1 is LNHDA and CDR2 SQIVND (reference sequence). This CDR3 region has 14 residues. CDR3 in DNA: TGTGCCAGTAGTAAGGGGACGGGCAATCAGCCCCAGCATTTT. Amino acids: CASSKGTGNQPQHF.

V gene TRBV29-1 combines with J gene TRBJ2-3; D not resolved. With 2 bases removed from V and 0 bases from J, the gap between germline ends came to 9 bases. Germline V gene lookup returns CDR1 SQVTM and CDR2 ANQGSEA. The length of the CDR3 is 14 residues. CDR3 sequence reads: CSVERQASTDTQYF. DNA of the CDR3: TGCAGCGTTGAACGGCAGGCTAGCACAGATACGCAGTATTTT.

A few counts support this clone. The J gene is TRBJ2-3, the V gene TRBV18; D perhaps matches TRBD1 (5 bases). This CDR3 region has 15 residues. The germline V gene has CDR1 KGHSH and CDR2 LQKENI. Trimming stripped 3 bases from V and 0 bases from J, with 10 bases between. CDR3: CASSPYTGSTDTQYF. DNA of the CDR3: TGTGCCAGCTCACCGTATACAGGAAGCACAGATACGCAGTATTTT.

In this sample, this clone turned up a few times. J is TRBJ1-6 and V is TRBV30; no clear D. The V gene's germline CDR1 is GTSNPN and CDR2 SVGIG (reference sequence). Trimming left V 1 base short and J 7 bases short, with 17 bases between. The CDR3 has 16 amino acids. This CDR3 is CAWSGRVSPSNSPLHF. Written as DNA, the CDR3 is TGTGCCTGGAGTGGGAGGGTATCTCCTTCCAATTCACCCCTCCACTTT.

The chain recombines TRBV7-2 with TRBJ2-2; possible D gene TRBD1, 6 bases. The CDR3 runs 15 residues. The germline CDR1 and CDR2 sequences are SGHTA and FQGNSA. V lost 3 bases, J lost 1 base, and 9 bases lay in between. The CDR3 DNA reads TGTGCCAGCAGCTTTAGCAGGGGGAACACCGGGGAGCTGTTTTTT. Amino acids: CASSFSRGNTGELFF.

This rearrangement joins TRBV10-1 to TRBJ2-3; 9 bases are a match to TRBD1. With 8 bases clipped from V and 4 bases from J, the junction kept 4 bases outside the gene matches. The CDR3 runs 13 residues. Germline V gives CDR1 WNHNN, CDR2 SYGVQD (reference sequence). The CDR3 reads CASGTGTSDTQYF. CDR3 nucleotides: TGCGCCAGCGGGACAGGGACTTCAGATACGCAGTATTTT.

The count of this clone is one. The CDR3 nucleotides read TGTGCCAGCTCACCCCCGAACAGCCAGAACTATGGCTACACCTTC. This translates into CASSPPNSQNYGYTF. This chain connects TRBV18 to TRBJ1-2, with D unclear. This CDR3 spans 15 amino acids. CDR1 and CDR2 from the germline V gene are KGHSH and LQKENI. V lost 3 bases to trimming and J lost 2 bases, with 13 bases between them.

The genes are TRBV24-1 and TRBJ2-3; TRBD1 agrees at 7 bases. Germline V gene sequence: CDR1 KGHDR, CDR2 SFDVKD. The CDR3 extends over 15 amino acids. Unmatched junction bases numbered 9, after V lost 4 bases and J lost 6 bases. The CDR3 coding sequence is TGTGCCACCAGTGACAGGGGGAGAGGATTCGATACGCAGTATTTT. Translation gives CATSDRGRGFDTQYF.

V usage is TRBV3-1 (or the pseudogene TRBV3-2) and J usage is TRBJ2-2; 7 positions agree with TRBD2. From germline, CDR1 is LGHDT and CDR2 YNNKEL (reference sequence). This CDR3 has 16 amino acids. V lost 2 bases to trimming and J lost 3 bases; unmatched junction nucleotides: 6. This CDR3 is CASSQWGGGYTGELFF. CDR3 DNA sequence: TGTGCCAGCAGCCAATGGGGGGGAGGATACACCGGGGAGCTGTTTTTT.

The V call is TRBV6-5, the J call TRBJ2-3; TRBD2 matches 7 bases. CDR1 is MNHEY and CDR2 is SVGAGI in the germline V gene. This CDR3 spans 15 amino acids. Germline trimming cut 5 bases from V and 2 bases from J; bases unmatched to any gene: 7. CDR3 nucleotides: TGTGCCAGCAGTAACAGGCGGGGGACCACAGATACGCAGTATTTT. Translation gives CASSNRRGTTDTQYF.

This sequence joins TRBV5-6 and TRBJ1-5; D remains unclear. V lost 1 base to trimming and J lost 6 bases, with 5 bases between them. This CDR3 contains 12 residues. Per the germline V gene, CDR1 is SGHDT and CDR2 is YYEEEE. The DNA for the CDR3 is TGTGCCAGCAGCTTGTTGGGTCAGCCCCAGCATTTT. Translation: CASSLLGQPQHF.

The V call is TRBV28, the J call TRBJ1-2; 8 bases fit TRBD1. There are 13 residues in the CDR3. Unmatched junction bases numbered 1, after V lost 3 bases and J lost 4 bases. Germline V gene lookup returns CDR1 MDHEN and CDR2 SYDVKM. The CDR3 sequence: CASSFQGAYGYTF. The CDR3 nucleotides read TGTGCCAGCAGTTTCCAGGGGGCCTATGGCTACACCTTC.

The rearrangement links TRBV9 to TRBJ1-1, with D tentatively TRBD1 (5 bases). The CDR3 consists of 13 residues. V was pared by 2 bases and J by 4 bases, with 9 bases between. Germline lookup yields CDR1 SGDLS and CDR2 YYNGEE. The CDR3, as DNA: TGTGCCAGCAGCGTCGGGGGATTCACTGAAGCTTTCTTT. Protein sequence: CASSVGGFTEAFF.

The chain is built from TRBV6-5 and TRBJ1-3; no firm D call. The CDR3 runs 12 residues. V gave up 11 bases and J gave up 0 bases, with 8 bases separating them. Germline V gene sequence: CDR1 MNHEY, CDR2 SVGAGI. As DNA, the CDR3 is TGTGCCGGAGGGTTCTCTGGAAACACCATATATTTT. Protein sequence: CAGGFSGNTIYF.